Following are 11 T cell receptor beta chains from one sample sequenced in a study of cytomegalovirus exposure and HLA in healthy donors. This PCR relied on a set of 60 Vbeta primers and 13 Jbeta primers. Generated by immunoSEQ multiplex PCR, the TCRdb table keeps only in-frame clones and is missing some. The top ten hold around 2.6% of the sample, which has roughly 170,000 clones, roughly four fifths seen once. Sequenced: PBMCs. Source of these receptors: a female donor in good health and CMV-seronegative.

The rearrangement links TRBV11-1 to TRBJ1-2; the D gene is possibly TRBD1 (5 bases). Trimming cost V 5 bases and J 0 bases, with 10 bases left between them. CDR1 is SGHAT and CDR2 is FQDESV in the germline V gene (reference sequence). CDR3 size: 14 residues. The CDR3: CASSPPGANYGYTF. The CDR3 region has the DNA TGTGCCAGCAGCCCCCCGGGGGCTAACTATGGCTACACCTTC.

This chain connects TRBV18 to TRBJ2-7; tentative D call: TRBD2 (6 bases). CDR1 is KGHSH, CDR2 LQKENI, per germline. The CDR3 length is 13 residues. Trimming pared 3 bases from V and 7 bases from J, leaving 13 bases between. Here the CDR3 DNA reads TGTGCCAGCTCACCGGGACTCCCCTCGGAGCAGTACTTC. Residues: CASSPGLPSEQYF.

J is TRBJ2-5 and V is TRBV9, with 8 bases lining up with TRBD1. The J segment lost 0 bases and the V segment lost 1 base, leaving 2 bases of the junction unmatched. CDR1 is SGDLS and CDR2 is YYNGEE in the germline V gene. There are 15 residues in the CDR3. DNA of the CDR3: TGTGCCAGCAGCGTAACAGGGGGGAACCAAGAGACCCAGTACTTC. Translated, it gives CASSVTGGNQETQYF. Full variable domain (remainder filled in from reference TRBV9 and TRBJ2-5): DSGVTQTPKHLITATGQRVTLRCSPRSGDLSVYWYQQSLDQGLQFLIQYYNGEERAKGNILERFSAQQFPDLHSELNLSSLELGDSALYFCASSVTGGNQETQYFGPGTRLLVL.

This clone has only a few counts. The V call is TRBV19, the J call TRBJ2-3; 8 bases map to TRBD2. The CDR3 has 15 residues. CDR1 is LNHDA, CDR2 SQIVND, per germline (reference sequence). With V trimmed by 3 bases and J by 6 bases, 8 bases remained unmatched. The CDR3 here is CASSIFAGGGDTQYF. As DNA, the CDR3 is TGTGCCAGTAGTATTTTTGCGGGAGGAGGGGATACGCAGTATTTT.

The chain combines TRBV5-1 with TRBJ2-3; 11 bases align to TRBD2. The junction had 1 base not matched to a gene; V was cut back by 0 bases and J by 4 bases. Per the germline V gene, CDR1 is SGHRS and CDR2 is YFSETQ. CDR3 length: 15 residues. In DNA form, the CDR3 reads TGCGCCAGCAGCTTGGGACTAGCGGGACCAGATACGCAGTATTTT. It encodes CASSLGLAGPDTQYF.

The J gene is TRBJ2-1, the V gene TRBV19; 12 bases are a match to TRBD2. Per germline, CDR1 LNHDA and CDR2 SQIVND (reference sequence). Trimming cost V 9 bases and J 10 bases; bases outside gene matches: 19. The CDR3 is 17 residues long. In DNA form, the CDR3 reads TGTGCCAGCACCCGAACCCTAGCGGGGGGGCAACGGGGAGAGCAGTTCTTC. Amino acid sequence: CASTRTLAGGQRGEQFF.

This rearrangement joins TRBV9 to TRBJ2-3; D may be TRBD1 (5 bases). Germline V gene data show CDR1 as SGDLS and CDR2 as YYNGEE. The length of the CDR3 is 14 residues. Trimming took off 2 bases at V and 7 bases at J, with 14 bases between the two ends. CDR3: CASSVGQAPYTQYF. The CDR3 coding sequence is TGTGCCAGCAGCGTGGGGCAGGCCCCCTATACGCAGTATTTT.

This chain joins TRBV2 and TRBJ2-1, with D perhaps matching TRBD2 (5 bases). Germline CDR1 and CDR2: SNHLY and FYNNEI. The CDR3 covers 13 residues. Trimming stripped 6 bases from V and 9 bases from J, with 15 bases between. CDR3 protein: CASRESSRSEQFF. CDR3 in DNA: TGTGCCAGCAGAGAGTCTAGCCGCAGTGAGCAGTTCTTC.

This sequence joins TRBV7-3 and TRBJ1-3, with 7 bases fitting TRBD1. Germline V gene lookup returns CDR1 SGHTA and CDR2 FQGTGA. The CDR3 has 17 residues. Trimming took 4 bases from V and 3 from J; bases not matched to a gene: 12. The CDR3 DNA follows: TGTGCCAGCAGCTCGCCCTACAGGGGAGTGGGTGGAAACACCATATATTTT. Its protein product is CASSSPYRGVGGNTIYF.

The chain is built from TRBV5-6 and TRBJ2-5; no clear D gene. TRBJ2-7 explains the end of the DNA better; the J call may be wrong. This CDR3 spans 13 amino acids. Germline values: CDR1 SGHDT, CDR2 YYEEEE. Written as DNA, the CDR3 is TGTGCCAGCAGCCCAAATCAAGCCTACGAGCAGTACTTC. The encoded protein is CASSPNQAYEQYF.

The J gene is TRBJ2-1, the V gene TRBV27; a weak D match, TRBD2 (6 bases). V shed 8 bases and J shed 10 bases, with 15 bases lying between them. The germline gives CDR1 MNHEY, CDR2 SMNVEV (reference sequence). There are 12 residues in the CDR3. The DNA for the CDR3 is TGTGCCAGCGCTACGCGGGGCGGCGAGCAGTTCTTC. Translation gives CASATRGGEQFF.